This T cell receptor (beta chain) was observed in a study of blood T cell repertoires in COVID-19. Study as a whole: Specimens from acute and convalescent COVID-19 originated in the United States, Italy and Spain. PBMCs, B-cell-depleted T cells, or T cells were the source of the cDNA or gDNA that made up the material.

Per the study methods: Reference gene primers were amplified, and this amplification served to estimate nucleated cell counts. TCRdb's table, derived via immunoSEQ multiplex PCR, lists solely in-frame clones and lacks some. That table gives V, J and clone size, and the DNA gave D and trimming. This table holds approximately 85,000 clones, roughly 90% found once. CDR3 length: 15 amino acids. Per germline, CDR1 SNHLY and CDR2 FYNNEI. J was trimmed by 3 bases and V by 6 bases; bases with no gene match: 5. This sequence joins TRBV2 and TRBJ1-5; 10 bases match TRBD1. The clonotype originates from a man between 45 and 60 years old with active or convalescent COVID-19. The specimen was peripheral blood. CDR3 residues: CASRGDRGYNQPQHF. The DNA of the CDR3 is TGTGCCAGCAGAGGGGACAGGGGATACAATCAGCCCCAGCATTTT.